A single sample gave rise to the 25 T cell receptor beta chains below, sequenced in a study of blood T cell repertoires in COVID-19. Sequenced by immunoSEQ multiplex PCR; TCRdb stores in-frame clones only, minus some. In the table there are approximately 170,000 clones, 88% of which are singletons. Input material: peripheral blood. The receptors were sampled from a man between 60 and 70 years old with acute or convalescent COVID-19.

This chain joins TRBV6-5 and TRBJ1-5; the D gene is possibly TRBD1 (6 bases). Germline V gene sequence: CDR1 MNHEY, CDR2 SVGAGI. V was pared by 5 bases and J by 8 bases, with 19 bases between. This CDR3 has 15 amino acids. In DNA, the CDR3 is TGTGCCAGCAGTCGGACACCTGGTCCAGGGGAGCCCCAGCATTTT. It codes for CASSRTPGPGEPQHF.

The chain links TRBV6-6 to TRBJ2-1; possibly TRBD2 for D (6 bases). The V and J ends lost 5 bases and 8 bases respectively, with 19 bases between them. This CDR3 has 15 residues. Germline assignment: CDR1 MNHNY and CDR2 SVGAGI (reference sequence). In DNA form, the CDR3 reads TGTGCCAGCAGTCAAAGCATGACTAGTTTCGATGAGCAGTTCTTC. Amino acid sequence: CASSQSMTSFDEQFF.

The chain combines TRBV5-4 with TRBJ2-2, with a weak D call TRBD1 (6 bases). Looked up from germline, CDR1 is SGHNT and CDR2 is YYREEE (reference sequence). The CDR3 has 14 amino acids. V shed 4 bases and J shed 3 bases, with 10 bases lying between them. The CDR3 coding sequence is TGTGCCAGCAGCAAGGGACAATACACCGGGGAGCTGTTTTTT. It yields the protein CASSKGQYTGELFF.

The V and J genes are TRBV9 and TRBJ2-5, with a possible D match to TRBD1 (6 bases). The CDR3 spans 13 residues. V was cut by 4 bases and J by 1 base, with 8 bases left in between. Germline V gene lookup returns CDR1 SGDLS and CDR2 YYNGEE. CDR3 sequence reads: CASSRGGQETQYF. The CDR3 bases are TGTGCCAGCAGCCGAGGGGGCCAAGAGACCCAGTACTTC.

The rearrangement links TRBV7-3 to TRBJ2-2; 7 bases line up with TRBD1. Germline loops: CDR1 SGHTA, CDR2 FQGTGA. CDR3 length: 14 amino acids. V dropped 6 bases and J dropped 6; count of bases not matched to a gene: 7. This CDR3 is CASSRQGWAGELFF. Written as DNA, the CDR3 is TGTGCCAGCAGTCGACAGGGTTGGGCCGGGGAGCTGTTTTTT.

The genes are TRBV5-1 and TRBJ1-4; D may be TRBD1 (5 bases). V lost 4 bases to trimming and J lost 7 bases, with 14 bases between them. CDR3 length equals 14 residues. Germline V lookup: CDR1 SGHRS, CDR2 YFSETQ. The CDR3 region is CASSPGTEGEKLFF. CDR3 DNA: TGCGCCAGCAGCCCCGGGACGGAGGGTGAAAAACTGTTTTTT.

The chain has TRBV19 and TRBJ1-1, with 7 bases aligning to TRBD1. CDR3 length: 13 residues. Germline trimming cut 4 bases from V and 5 bases from J; bases unmatched to any gene: 4. Looked up from germline, CDR1 is LNHDA and CDR2 is SQIVND (reference sequence). The CDR3 loop is CASSRTGGTEAFF. The CDR3 DNA follows: TGTGCCAGTAGTAGGACAGGAGGAACTGAAGCTTTCTTT. Based on the CDR3 plus reference TRBV19 and TRBJ1-1, the full variable domain is DGGITQSPKYLFRKEGQNVTLSCEQNLNHDAMYWYRQDPGQGLRLIYYSQIVNDFQKGDIAEGYSVSREKKESFPLTVTSAQKNPTAFYLCASSRTGGTEAFFGQGTRLTVV.

This sequence joins TRBV30 and TRBJ1-6; D call uncertain. Germline CDR1 GTSNPN, CDR2 SVGIG (reference sequence). This CDR3 is 13 amino acids long. The V end lost 0 bases, the J end lost 7 bases, and 7 bases lay between the germline ends. Written as DNA, the CDR3 is TGTGCCTGGAGTGTACCGGGGAATTCACCCCTCCACTTT. This codes for CAWSVPGNSPLHF. Combining the CDR3 with reference TRBV30 and TRBJ1-6 gives the whole variable domain SQTIHQWPATLVQPVGSPLSLECTVEGTSNPNLYWYRQAAGRGLQLLFYSVGIGQISSEVPQNLSASRPQDRQFILSSKKLLLSDSGFYLCAWSVPGNSPLHFGNGTRLTVT.

Only one count was recorded for this clone. In nucleotides, the CDR3 is TGCGCCAGCAGCTTGGAGGCCACGGGCACTGAAGCTTTCTTT. This gives the protein CASSLEATGTEAFF. The rearrangement links TRBV5-1 to TRBJ1-1; no definite D call. The CDR3 runs 14 residues. Trimming stripped 0 bases from V and 4 bases from J, with 10 bases between. In germline, CDR1 is SGHRS, CDR2 YFSETQ.

V is TRBV5-4 and J is TRBJ1-1; 11 positions agree with TRBD1. Germline V CDR1 and CDR2: SGHNT, YYREEE (reference sequence). The CDR3 covers 16 residues. The V and J ends lost 3 bases and 3 bases, in that order; junction bases with no gene match: 7. CDR3 amino acids: CASSSGQGVLDTEAFF. CDR3 nucleotide sequence: TGTGCCAGCAGCTCGGGACAGGGGGTCTTGGACACTGAAGCTTTCTTT.

The chain has TRBV7-2 and TRBJ2-5; D unclear. V was clipped by 0 bases and J by 1 base, with 6 bases between them. Germline lookup yields CDR1 SGHTA and CDR2 FQGNSA. The CDR3 loop spans 14 amino acids. The CDR3 here is CASSLARSQETQYF. Here the CDR3 DNA reads TGTGCCAGCAGCTTAGCCAGGTCCCAAGAGACCCAGTACTTC. The entire variable domain, with the rest obtained from reference TRBV7-2 and TRBJ2-5, is as follows: GAGVSQSPSNKVTEKGKDVELRCDPISGHTALYWYRQSLGQGLEFLIYFQGNSAPDKSGLPSDRFSAERTGGSVSTLTIQRTQQEDSAVYLCASSLARSQETQYFGPGTRLLVL.

The chain couples TRBV28 to TRBJ2-5, with a weak D call TRBD1 (5 bases). The V gene's germline CDR1 is MDHEN and CDR2 SYDVKM. The CDR3 has 14 amino acids. Deletions cut 5 bases from V and 7 bases from J, with 17 bases between. In DNA, the CDR3 is TGTGCCAGCAGTCTCCCCGAAGGGGCGGCGACCCAGTACTTC. This sequence encodes CASSLPEGAATQYF.

The gene calls are TRBV27 and TRBJ2-2; TRBD2 matches 11 bases. The germline CDR1 and CDR2 sequences are MNHEY and SMNVEV (reference sequence). V lost 3 bases, J lost 2 bases, and 2 bases stayed unmatched. The CDR3 runs to 16 residues. The CDR3 DNA is TGTGCCAGCAGTTTCGGGACTAGCGGTAACACCGGGGAGCTGTTTTTT. It codes for CASSFGTSGNTGELFF.

The chain combines TRBV7-8 with TRBJ1-3; D possibly corresponds to TRBD1 (5 bases). The CDR3 consists of 17 residues. The V and J ends lost 5 bases and 1 base respectively, with 18 bases between them. Germline V CDR1 and CDR2: SGHVS, FQNEAQ. CDR3: CASSVRQIQGSGNTIYF. CDR3 coding DNA: TGTGCCAGCAGCGTCCGACAAATCCAGGGATCTGGAAACACCATATATTTT.

This clone occurred a few times. J is TRBJ2-7 and V is TRBV28; perhaps TRBD2 as D (6 bases). Germline V gene sequence: CDR1 MDHEN, CDR2 SYDVKM. The CDR3 is made up of 13 amino acids. CDR3 sequence reads: CVTIGGFGGEQYV. Here the CDR3 DNA reads TGTGTCACCATCGGAGGGTTTGGAGGCGAGCAGTACGTC.

V gene TRBV11-3 combines with J gene TRBJ2-1; 7 bases align to TRBD2. The V gene end was trimmed by 5 bases and the J gene end by 3 bases; junction bases not matched to a gene: 4. The germline V gene encodes CDR1 SGHNT and CDR2 YENEEA. This CDR3 contains 14 residues. The CDR3 spells CASSPRGVYNEQFF. DNA of the CDR3: TGTGCCAGCAGCCCCCGGGGGGTCTACAATGAGCAGTTCTTC.

The chain couples TRBV5-1 to TRBJ2-1, with TRBD2 matching 10 bases. The J segment lost 9 bases and the V segment lost 0 bases, leaving 9 bases of the junction unmatched. The CDR3 length is 16 residues. CDR1 and CDR2 (germline): SGHRS, YFSETQ. This CDR3 reads CASSLELASGSGEQFF. The CDR3, as DNA: TGCGCCAGCAGCTTGGAATTGGCTAGCGGGAGTGGTGAGCAGTTCTTC.

In this sample, this clone turned up once. The chain combines TRBV7-3 with TRBJ2-7, with TRBD2 identical over 12 bases. CDR3 size: 13 residues. Germline V gives CDR1 SGHTA, CDR2 FQGTGA. Trimming took 4 bases from V and 7 from J; bases not matched to a gene: 2. The CDR3, as DNA: TGTGCCAGCAGCTCCGGACTAGCGGGAGAGCAGTACTTC. It codes for CASSSGLAGEQYF.

J is TRBJ2-2 and V is TRBV9, with 7 bases matching TRBD2. The CDR3 sequence is 16 residues long. Germline CDR1 is SGDLS and CDR2 is YYNGEE. Trimming removed 4 bases from V and 4 bases from J; junction bases left unmatched: 10. The CDR3, as DNA: TGTGCCAGCAGCCCCCACGGGGGGACGGGCACCGGGGAGCTGTTTTTT. Translated, it gives CASSPHGGTGTGELFF.

CDR3 sequence reads: CASSQESQEAYGYTF. CDR3 in DNA: TGTGCCAGCAGCCAAGAATCCCAGGAAGCCTATGGCTACACCTTC. The chain couples TRBV4-2 to TRBJ1-2, with unresolved D. Germline values: CDR1 LGHNA, CDR2 YNFKEQ. The V gene lost 0 bases and the J gene lost 4 bases, with 12 bases spanning the gap. CDR3 length: 15 residues.

The J gene is TRBJ1-2, the V gene TRBV4-3, with D possibly being TRBD1 (6 bases). Germline CDR1 and CDR2: LGHNA and YSLEER. V lost 4 bases to trimming and J lost 1 base, with 13 bases between them. CDR3 length: 15 amino acids. The CDR3 coding sequence is TGCGCCAGCAGCCCAAACAGGGACGGTAACTATGGCTACACCTTC. This gives the protein CASSPNRDGNYGYTF.

V and J are TRBV7-3 and TRBJ2-2; D unresolved. V was cut by 4 bases and J by 7 bases, with 7 bases left in between. The CDR3 loop spans 12 amino acids. CDR1 is SGHTA, CDR2 FQGTGA, per germline. The DNA of the CDR3 is TGTGCCAGCAGCTCAGGAAACGGGGAGCTGTTTTTT. It encodes CASSSGNGELFF.

With respect to this clone: The sample has other DNA sequences that encode this CDR3 too. CDR3 DNA: TGCGCCAGCAGCTTGGGTGGGGACAGTGGCTACACCTTC. This codes for CASSLGGDSGYTF. This rearrangement joins TRBV5-1 to TRBJ1-2, with 7 bases that match TRBD1. J gave up 7 bases and V 0 bases, and 3 bases lay outside the gene matches. Per germline, CDR1 SGHRS and CDR2 YFSETQ. The CDR3 has 13 residues.

The chain couples TRBV11-2 to TRBJ1-2; no definite D call. The germline gives CDR1 SGHAT, CDR2 FQNNGV. Trimming took off 5 bases at V and 2 bases at J, with 3 bases between the two ends. The CDR3 spans 11 residues. The CDR3 is CASSRNYGYTF. In DNA form, the CDR3 reads TGTGCCAGCAGCCGGAACTATGGCTACACCTTC.

J is TRBJ1-3 and V is TRBV19; D gene ambiguous. Germline V gene lookup returns CDR1 LNHDA and CDR2 SQIVND (reference sequence). The CDR3 length is 13 residues. Trimming pared 8 bases from V and 0 bases from J, leaving 8 bases between. CDR3 sequence reads: CASCGDSGNTIYF. The CDR3 coding sequence is TGTGCCAGTTGCGGTGACTCTGGAAACACCATATATTTT.